This T cell receptor (beta chain) derives from a study of blood T cell repertoires in COVID-19. This clone was detected only once. CDR1 and CDR2 from the germline V gene are MDHEN and SYDVKM. V shed 4 bases and J 8 bases; nucleotides not matched to a gene: 13. The CDR3 totals 15 residues. The table came from immunoSEQ multiplex PCR; TCRdb's copy has only in-frame clones and leaves some out. Of about 380,000 clones in the sample, around 84% were seen once. V is TRBV28 and J is TRBJ1-2, with 7 positions matching TRBD1. The sample consisted of peripheral blood. The sequence was collected from a human donor with acute or convalescent COVID-19. The donor label of this sample is uncertain. Here the CDR3 DNA reads TGTGCCAGCAGTTCCCGGAGCCGACAGGGAGGCGGCTACACCTTC. Translated, it gives CASSSRSRQGGGYTF.